This T cell receptor beta chain stems from a study of blood T cell repertoires in COVID-19. Study-wide context: In each case, the material was cDNA or gDNA derived from T cells, B-cell-depleted T cells, or PBMCs.

The table came from immunoSEQ multiplex PCR; TCRdb's copy has only in-frame clones and leaves some out. The table includes 100,000 to 150,000 clones, 84% detected once. Assignment of participants to cohorts was predicated upon participant-reported clinical history. Two negative PCRs, clearance, or symptom resolution had been documented for recovered Cohort 3 donors. The CDR3 totals 14 residues. V gave up 6 bases and J gave up 6 bases; unmatched junction bases: 6. Germline assignment: CDR1 MNHEY and CDR2 SVGAGI. The chain has TRBV6-5 and TRBJ1-5; the match to TRBD1 covers 9 bases. The sequence was obtained from a woman aged 25 to 39 who had recovered from COVID-19. Sequences were obtained from PBMCs or T cells enriched from blood (not recorded which). CDR3 sequence: CASRGQGGGQPQHF. The CDR3 DNA is TGTGCCAGCAGGGGACAGGGTGGCGGTCAGCCCCAGCATTTT.